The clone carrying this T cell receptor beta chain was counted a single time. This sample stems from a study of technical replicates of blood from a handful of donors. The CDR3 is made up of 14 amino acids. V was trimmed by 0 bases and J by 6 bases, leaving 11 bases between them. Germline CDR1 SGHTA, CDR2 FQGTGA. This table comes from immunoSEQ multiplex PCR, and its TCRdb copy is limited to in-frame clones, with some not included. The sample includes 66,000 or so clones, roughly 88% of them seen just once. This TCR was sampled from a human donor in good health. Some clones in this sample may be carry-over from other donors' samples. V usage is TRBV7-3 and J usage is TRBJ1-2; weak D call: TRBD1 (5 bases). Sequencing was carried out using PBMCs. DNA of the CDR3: TGTGCCAGCAGCTTAACCGCCCAGGGAAATGGCTACACCTTC. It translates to CASSLTAQGNGYTF.